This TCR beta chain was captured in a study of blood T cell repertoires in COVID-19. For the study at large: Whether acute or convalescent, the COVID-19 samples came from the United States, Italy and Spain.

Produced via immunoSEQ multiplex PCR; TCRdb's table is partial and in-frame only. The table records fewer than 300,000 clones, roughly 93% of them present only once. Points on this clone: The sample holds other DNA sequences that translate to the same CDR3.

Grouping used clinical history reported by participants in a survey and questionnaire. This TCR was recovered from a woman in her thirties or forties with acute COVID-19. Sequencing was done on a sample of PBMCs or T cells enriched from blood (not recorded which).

The CDR3 DNA follows: TGTGCCAGCAGCTCCACAGGGGGTCTGACTGAAGCTTTCTTT. Its translation is CASSSTGGLTEAFF. The chain joins TRBV7-9 to TRBJ1-1; 8 nucleotides agree with TRBD1. The germline gives CDR1 SEHNR, CDR2 FQNEAQ (reference sequence). J lost 5 bases, V lost 4 bases, and 6 bases had no gene match. The CDR3 has 14 residues.